This TCR beta chain was sequenced for a study of T cell changes during pregnancy in multiple sclerosis. This CDR3 is 13 amino acids long. Deletions cut 5 bases from V and 1 base from J, with 8 bases between. In germline, CDR1 is MNHEY, CDR2 SMNVEV (reference sequence). Sequencing used immunoSEQ multiplex PCR; TCRdb keeps in-frame clones, though not all of them. The sample carries 55,000 to 65,000 clones, 90% recorded once. The chain combines TRBV27 with TRBJ1-1; unclear D gene. The material sequenced was peripheral blood, taken in the first trimester of pregnancy. The clonotype comes from a female donor in good health, enrolled as a control in a pregnancy study. The CDR3 DNA reads as TGTGCCAGCAGTGGCCCCAGGAACACTGAAGCTTTCTTT. Translation gives CASSGPRNTEAFF.